The 26 T cell receptor beta chains given below trace back to one sample, sequenced in a study of T-cell memory formation after mild COVID-19. TCRdb analysed the 5' RACE reads with MiXCR anew, one entry per CDR3 protein. The sample lists about 260,000 distinct CDR3 sequences, 8.2% occurring once. The specimen sequenced was PBMCs or a T cell subset sorted from them (not recorded which). Every receptor here comes from a man aged 18 to 30 who had mild COVID-19 (a few samples of this study predate the infection). Cell type and time point are not known.

The CDR3 DNA reads TGTGCCAGCAGCCGGGCAGCAGATACGCAGTATTTT. Its translation is CASSRAADTQYF. The rearrangement uses TRBV9 and TRBJ2-3; D is undetermined. The germline V and J ends were trimmed by 4 bases and 4 bases, with 7 bases remaining between them. This CDR3 region has 12 residues. Germline values: CDR1 SGDLS, CDR2 YYNGEE. Supplemented by reference TRBV9 and TRBJ2-3, the full variable domain reads DSGVTQTPKHLITATGQRVTLRCSPRSGDLSVYWYQQSLDQGLQFLIQYYNGEERAKGNILERFSAQQFPDLHSELNLSSLELGDSALYFCASSRAADTQYFGPGTRLTVL.

This clonotype was detected ten times or more. The chain has TRBV7-8 and TRBJ1-2; D call uncertain. Trimming removed 5 bases at V and 2 bases at J, with 6 bases between. The CDR3 runs to 12 residues. CDR1 and CDR2 from the germline V gene are SGHVS and FQNEAQ. CDR3: CASSGQNYGYTF. The DNA for the CDR3 is TGTGCCAGCAGCGGGCAGAACTATGGCTACACCTTC.

This clonotype came up many times. The J gene is TRBJ1-1, the V gene TRBV12-3 or TRBV12-4; 7 nucleotides match TRBD1. Trimming took 6 bases from V and 4 from J; bases not matched to a gene: 5. This CDR3 contains 13 residues. For the CDR3, the DNA is TGTGCCAGCAGGTACAGGGGTGGCACTGAAGCTTTCTTT. Encoded protein: CASRYRGGTEAFF.

The gene calls are TRBV7-2 and TRBJ1-6; D is uncertain. The germline CDR1 and CDR2 sequences are SGHTA and FQGNSA. Trimming stripped 5 bases from V and 5 bases from J, with 7 bases between. The CDR3 extends over 13 amino acids. This chain's CDR3 is CASSRPHNSPLHF. Written as DNA, the CDR3 is TGTGCCAGCAGCCGGCCCCATAATTCACCCCTCCACTTT.

This chain's CDR3 is CASSRTSGADNEQFF. DNA of the CDR3: TGTGCCAGCAGCCGGACTAGCGGGGCCGACAATGAGCAGTTCTTC. J is TRBJ2-1 and V is TRBV7-2; the match to TRBD2 covers 12 bases. Germline CDR1 and CDR2: SGHTA and FQGNSA. The CDR3 extends over 15 amino acids. J gave up 5 bases and V 5 bases, and 4 bases lay outside the gene matches. The variable domain in full, completed from reference TRBV7-2 and TRBJ2-1, reads GAGVSQSPSNKVTEKGKDVELRCDPISGHTALYWYRQSLGQGLEFLIYFQGNSAPDKSGLPSDRFSAERTGGSVSTLTIQRTQQEDSAVYLCASSRTSGADNEQFFGPGTRLTVL.

This chain links TRBV7-2 with TRBJ1-5; maybe TRBD1 (5 bases). Germline CDR1 reads SGHTA; CDR2 reads FQGNSA. With 1 base removed from V and 2 bases from J, the gap between germline ends came to 9 bases. The CDR3 sequence is 15 residues long. DNA of the CDR3: TGTGCCAGCAGCTTAGACGGGGGTGGCAATCAGCCCCAGCATTTT. The encoded protein is CASSLDGGGNQPQHF.

The chain combines TRBV29-1 with TRBJ2-1, with no clear D. Looked up from germline, CDR1 is SQVTM and CDR2 is ANQGSEA. Trimming took off 0 bases at V and 6 bases at J, with 21 bases between the two ends. The CDR3 extends over 17 amino acids. Here the CDR3 reads CSVEDGISLTLPNEQFF. CDR3 sequence (DNA): TGCAGCGTTGAAGATGGAATCTCCCTAACCCTCCCCAATGAGCAGTTCTTC.

This clonotype was seen many times. The chain carries TRBV5-1 and TRBJ2-5; 8 nucleotides line up with TRBD1. The CDR3 loop spans 14 amino acids. V lost 3 bases to trimming and J lost 4 bases; unmatched junction nucleotides: 5. Germline V gene data show CDR1 as SGHRS and CDR2 as YFSETQ. CDR3 sequence (DNA): TGCGCCAGCAGCTGGACAGGGACCGGAGAGACCCAGTACTTC. It is translated as CASSWTGTGETQYF. Drawing the rest from reference TRBV5-1 and TRBJ2-5, the complete variable domain is KAGVTQTPRYLIKTRGQQVTLSCSPISGHRSVSWYQQTPGQGLQFLFEYFSETQRNKGNFPGRFSGRQFSNSRSEMNVSTLELGDSALYLCASSWTGTGETQYFGPGTRLLVL.

J is TRBJ2-1 and V is TRBV7-3, with TRBD2 matching over 8 bases. Germline CDR1 is SGHTA and CDR2 is FQGTGA. The junction had 7 bases not matched to a gene; V was cut back by 5 bases and J by 1 base. The CDR3 is 16 residues long. CDR3 residues: CASSQPGLGSYNEQFF. In DNA form, the CDR3 reads TGTGCCAGCAGCCAACCGGGACTAGGATCCTACAATGAGCAGTTCTTC.

This clonotype was counted a few times. The chain carries TRBV12-3 or TRBV12-4 and TRBJ1-1; D is unclear. V was trimmed by 6 bases and J by 0 bases, leaving 11 bases between them. CDR3 length: 14 residues. The CDR3 nucleotides read TGTGCCAGCAGCGCCAGGTCGTTGAACACTGAAGCTTTCTTT. It is translated as CASSARSLNTEAFF.

This clonotype has more than one count but fewer than ten. The chain has TRBV5-4 and TRBJ2-3, with 10 bases matching TRBD2. The CDR3 totals 16 residues. CDR1 and CDR2 from the germline V gene are SGHNT and YYREEE (reference sequence). V was pared by 2 bases and J by 7 bases, with 10 bases of the junction left unmatched. CDR3 region: CASSLALAGVGYTQYF. CDR3 coding DNA: TGTGCCAGCAGCTTAGCTCTAGCGGGGGTCGGATATACGCAGTATTTT.

The table lists this clonotype with many counts. V is TRBV4-3 and J is TRBJ2-1, with D possibly being TRBD2 (6 bases). The germline CDR1 and CDR2 sequences are LGHNA and YSLEER. The CDR3 sequence is 17 residues long. V lost 2 bases to trimming and J lost 10 bases, with 24 bases between them. CDR3 in amino acids: CASSQKTGTYPVGEQFF. The CDR3 DNA reads TGCGCCAGCAGCCAAAAAACCGGGACTTACCCGGTCGGAGAGCAGTTCTTC.

The table lists this clonotype with a few counts. The rearrangement links TRBV6-4 to TRBJ2-1; a possible D gene is TRBD2 (5 bases). V was trimmed by 3 bases and J by 3 bases, leaving 12 bases between them. The CDR3 loop spans 15 amino acids. CDR1 is MRHNA, CDR2 SNTAGT, per germline. Here the CDR3 reads CASSERASSYNEQFF. Here the CDR3 DNA reads TGTGCCAGCAGTGAGAGGGCAAGCAGCTACAATGAGCAGTTCTTC.

This chain uses TRBV20-1 with TRBJ2-3; D perhaps matches TRBD2 (5 bases). Germline V lookup: CDR1 DFQATT, CDR2 SNEGSKA (reference sequence). V lost 3 bases and J 5 bases, leaving 15 bases between the germline ends. This CDR3 is built from 14 residues. CDR3 protein: CSARLLDSVDTQYF. Here the CDR3 DNA reads TGCAGTGCTAGGCTACTAGATTCGGTAGATACGCAGTATTTT.

This clonotype was seen a few times. This chain connects TRBV7-2 to TRBJ2-7; the match to TRBD2 covers 7 bases. This CDR3 contains 14 residues. Looked up from germline, CDR1 is SGHTA and CDR2 is FQGNSA. V lost 5 bases to trimming and J lost 13 bases; unmatched junction nucleotides: 17. The CDR3 region has the DNA TGTGCCAGCAGCCCCTATATGGAGGCTAGCGGACCTTACTTC. Its protein product is CASSPYMEASGPYF.

The J gene is TRBJ2-3, the V gene TRBV6-6, with a weak D call TRBD2 (6 bases). Trimming took 5 bases from V and 4 from J, leaving 10 bases between them. Germline V lookup: CDR1 MNHNY, CDR2 SVGAGI (reference sequence). The CDR3 consists of 13 residues. CDR3 protein: CASSHRESDTQYF. The CDR3 DNA reads as TGTGCCAGCAGTCACCGGGAGTCAGATACGCAGTATTTT.

This clonotype has more than one count but fewer than ten. This rearrangement joins TRBV12-3 or TRBV12-4 to TRBJ1-2; D might be TRBD1 (5 bases). The V and J ends lost 6 bases and 6 bases respectively, with 14 bases between them. The CDR3 is 13 residues long. In nucleotides, the CDR3 is TGTGCCAGCAGGGGGGTGGGTGAGCATGGCTACACCTTC. Its protein product is CASRGVGEHGYTF.

The table lists this clonotype with a few counts. The conserved closing phenylalanine or tryptophan is absent in this CDR3, likely reflecting a read error. The chain combines TRBV12-3 or TRBV12-4 with TRBJ1-6; no clear D. The CDR3 spans 15 residues. V shed 6 bases and J shed 10 bases, with 19 bases lying between them. The CDR3 loop is CASSTISGSGSPLHL. The CDR3 nucleotides read TGTGCCAGCAGCACAATCTCAGGTAGCGGCTCACCCCTCCACCTT.

The V call is TRBV30, the J call TRBJ2-3, with TRBD2 identical over 8 bases. J gave up 5 bases and V 0 bases, and 1 base lay outside the gene matches. CDR3 length equals 13 residues. The germline V gene has CDR1 GTSNPN and CDR2 SVGIG (reference sequence). The CDR3 sequence is CAWSVAGGDTQYF. The CDR3 DNA reads TGTGCCTGGAGTGTGGCGGGGGGAGATACGCAGTATTTT.

This chain links TRBV6-6 with TRBJ1-2, with TRBD1 matching 9 bases. CDR3 size: 14 residues. V trimming: 7 bases; J trimming: 9 bases; junction bases outside the gene matches: 12. CDR1 and CDR2 from the germline V gene are MNHNY and SVGAGI (reference sequence). DNA for the CDR3: TGTGCCAGCAACCTACAGGGGGCGATTAGAAGCTACACCTTC. Its translation: CASNLQGAIRSYTF.

Only a few counts were recorded for this clonotype. V and J are TRBV4-2 and TRBJ2-2, with 10 nucleotides matching TRBD2. This CDR3 is built from 16 residues. CDR1 is LGHNA and CDR2 is YNFKEQ in the germline V gene. With 4 bases clipped from V and 3 bases from J, the junction kept 5 bases outside the gene matches. CDR3 sequence (DNA): TGTGCCAGCAGCCCAATAGCGGGGGGAGACACCGGGGAGCTGTTTTTT. Translated: CASSPIAGGDTGELFF.

V usage is TRBV5-1 and J usage is TRBJ2-3, with D possibly being TRBD1 or TRBD2 (5 bases each). CDR1 and CDR2 from the germline V gene are SGHRS and YFSETQ. The CDR3 contains 15 residues. Trimming removed 0 bases from V and 6 bases from J, with 14 bases in between. CDR3 DNA: TGCGCCAGCAGCTTGGGACAGCAGCGCGGGGATACGCAGTATTTT. Translation: CASSLGQQRGDTQYF.

This clonotype has a handful of counts. This rearrangement joins TRBV5-1 to TRBJ2-7, with D uncertain. Germline V gene sequence: CDR1 SGHRS, CDR2 YFSETQ. This CDR3 spans 12 amino acids. V was pared by 2 bases and J by 7 bases, with 10 bases between. CDR3 coding DNA: TGCGCCAGCAGCTTCCTTGGAGATGAGCAGTACTTC. Encoded protein: CASSFLGDEQYF. The full variable domain, in which reference TRBV5-1 and TRBJ2-7 provide the parts outside the CDR3, is KAGVTQTPRYLIKTRGQQVTLSCSPISGHRSVSWYQQTPGQGLQFLFEYFSETQRNKGNFPGRFSGRQFSNSRSEMNVSTLELGDSALYLCASSFLGDEQYFGPGTRLTVT.

This clonotype was observed a handful of times. The V and J genes are TRBV15 and TRBJ1-2, with D possibly being TRBD1 (5 bases). The CDR3 spans 14 residues. The ends were cut back, 1 base at V and 2 bases at J, with 8 bases in the middle. Looked up from germline, CDR1 is LNHNV and CDR2 is YYDKDF (reference sequence). Here the CDR3 reads CATSRARGNYGYTF. In DNA form, the CDR3 reads TGTGCCACCAGCAGAGCTCGGGGGAACTATGGCTACACCTTC.

The chain has TRBV15 and TRBJ1-6; D unclear. Germline V CDR1 and CDR2: LNHNV, YYDKDF (reference sequence). Trimming removed 9 bases from V and 9 bases from J, with 21 bases in between. The CDR3 totals 15 residues. The CDR3 loop is CATEMKSGVGSPLHF. DNA for the CDR3: TGTGCCACGGAGATGAAGAGTGGGGTTGGTTCACCCCTCCACTTT. Together with reference TRBV15 and TRBJ1-6, the CDR3 gives the full variable domain: DAMVIQNPRYQVTQFGKPVTLSCSQTLNHNVMYWYQQKSSQAPKLLFHYYDKDFNNEADTPDNFQSRRPNTSFCFLDIRSPGLGDTAMYLCATEMKSGVGSPLHFGNGTRLTVT.

This clonotype was recorded a few times. The rearrangement links TRBV6-1 to TRBJ1-5; TRBD1 aligns across 7 bases. Germline loops: CDR1 MNHNS, CDR2 SASEGT. The CDR3 has 14 residues. Germline trimming cut 3 bases from V and 4 bases from J; bases unmatched to any gene: 3. This chain's CDR3 is CASSDGDRNQPQHF. CDR3 DNA: TGTGCCAGCAGTGATGGGGACAGAAATCAGCCCCAGCATTTT.